These T cell receptor beta chains were read from a single sample in a study of cytotoxic CD8 clonotypes in ibrutinib-treated CLL. This table comes from immunoSEQ multiplex PCR, and its TCRdb copy is limited to in-frame clones, with some not included. The table records about 50,000 clones, roughly 63% of them present only once. The source was PBMCs, collected after 24 months of ibrutinib treatment. These receptors came from a human donor with chronic lymphocytic leukemia. CDR3s include the opening cysteine and the closing phenylalanine or tryptophan. D genes are given only for firm matches. Clone size is stated in some rows and not others, as once, few, many or a class when expanded.

TRBV6-1,NA,few,TRBJ1-4,TGTGCCAGCAGTGCCCAGGGACGGACCGTAGGGGAAAAACTGTTTTTT,CASSAQGRTVGEKLFF
TRBV6-6,TRBD1,once,TRBJ1-1,TGTGCCAGCAGTTACGACAGGGGACGAGGGTTGACTGAAGCTTTCTTT,CASSYDRGRGLTEAFF
TRBV19,NA,once,TRBJ2-3,TGTGCCAGTAGTATAGGGACTAGCACAGATACGCAGTATTTT,CASSIGTSTDTQYF
TRBV10-3,NA,NA,TRBJ1-1,TGTGCCATCAGTGCAAGCTCGACCCGAACAACTGAAGCTTTCTTT,CAISASSTRTTEAFF
TRBV5-1,NA,few,TRBJ2-7,TGCGCCAGCAGCTTGGGCCTCAGGGAGCAGTACTTC,CASSLGLREQYF
TRBV5-6,NA,NA,TRBJ1-1,TGTGCCAGCAGCCCTGGAGGTCCAAGTCTGAACACTGAAGCTTTCTTT,CASSPGGPSLNTEAFF
TRBV6-1,NA,many,TRBJ2-2,TGTGCCAGCAGTGAAACGCGAACCGGGGAGCTGTTTTTT,CASSETRTGELFF
TRBV5-1,TRBD2,many,TRBJ2-3,TGCGCCAGCAGCTTGGGGGCTAGCGGGGGGCGCACAGATACGCAGTATTTT,CASSLGASGGRTDTQYF
TRBV11-2,TRBD1,NA,TRBJ1-1,TGTGCCAGCAGCTTTGGCGACAGGTCAGGGGGCACTGAAGCTTTCTTT,CASSFGDRSGGTEAFF
TRBV6-5,NA,NA,TRBJ1-4,TGTGCCAGCAGTCCGCCCGGGCAAGGAAAACTGTTTTTT,CASSPPGQGKLFF
TRBV10-3,NA,few,TRBJ1-3,TGTGCCATCGAGGGCGGGTACTCTGGAAACACCATATATTTT,CAIEGGYSGNTIYF
TRBV5-1,NA,NA,TRBJ1-1,TGCGCCAGCAAACAGGAACCGAACACTGAAGCTTTCTTT,CASKQEPNTEAFF
TRBV29-1,TRBD1,once,TRBJ2-5,TGCAGCGTTGAAGATCCGTTCAGGGGGCGAGAGACCCAGTACTTC,CSVEDPFRGRETQYF
TRBV27,NA,many,TRBJ1-6,TGTGCCAGCAGCCCCTGGGGGGGCCGAGTGCGAAATTCACCCCTCCACTTT,CASSPWGGRVRNSPLHF
TRBV6-6,NA,NA,TRBJ2-3,TGTGCCAGCAGATCAGGCGGGGGCACAGATACGCAGTATTTT,CASRSGGGTDTQYF
TRBV29-1,NA,few,TRBJ1-2,TGCAGCGTTGGGGGTCTTGGCACCTTC,CSVGGLGTF
TRBV4-1,NA,few,TRBJ2-7,TGCGCCAGCAGCCGAGGTGTTTCCTACGAGCAGTACTTC,CASSRGVSYEQYF
TRBV6-5,TRBD1,NA,TRBJ2-7,TGTGCCAGCAGCAGGCGGGACAGGGCCTACGAGCAGTACTTC,CASSRRDRAYEQYF
TRBV7-9,TRBD1,NA,TRBJ2-1,TGTGCCAGCAGGCCGGGACAGTCCCCCGGGAATGAGCAGTTCTTC,CASRPGQSPGNEQFF
TRBV7-2,TRBD1,NA,TRBJ1-2,TGTGCCAGCAGCCCTAGGGTAAGGGGGCGCGATGGCTACACCTTC,CASSPRVRGRDGYTF
TRBV2,NA,NA,TRBJ2-5,TGTGCCAGCAGTGAACGGGAGACCCAGTACTTC,CASSERETQYF
TRBV6-6,NA,once,TRBJ1-3,TGTGCCAGCAGTTACCCAGGGGGAAACACCATATATTTT,CASSYPGGNTIYF
TRBV27,NA,few,TRBJ1-1,TGTGCCAGCAGTTGGCGGGACGGTGAAGCTTTCTTT,CASSWRDGEAFF
TRBV6-6,NA,NA,TRBJ1-5,TGTGCCAGCAGTTACTTCTCCGGTCAACAATCGGCCCAGCATTTT,CASSYFSGQQSAQHF
TRBV5-6,NA,NA,TRBJ2-3,TGTGCCAGCAGCTTGGGGCGGGTGAGCACAGATACGCAGTATTTT,CASSLGRVSTDTQYF
TRBV6-5,NA,few,TRBJ2-5,TGTGCCAGCAGTTACTCGGGGGCAGGAGGAGAGACCCAGTACTTC,CASSYSGAGGETQYF
TRBV19,TRBD1,few,TRBJ1-5,TGTGCCAGTAGAGGGGGCATCAATCAGCCCCAGCATTTT,CASRGGINQPQHF
TRBV13,NA,NA,TRBJ1-2,TGTGCCAGCAGCGAAAGATCGGGGTATGGCTATGGCTACACCTTC,CASSERSGYGYGYTF
TRBV28,NA,NA,TRBJ2-3,TGTGCCAGCAGCACCCGTGCACCAGATACGCAGTATTTT,CASSTRAPDTQYF
TRBV19,TRBD1,NA,TRBJ2-7,TGTGCCAGTGGACAGGGGGCGATCTACGAGCAGTACTTC,CASGQGAIYEQYF
TRBV27,NA,NA,TRBJ1-5,TGTGCCAGCAGCCCCCTGGCAAATCAGCCCCAGCATTTT,CASSPLANQPQHF
TRBV4-1,TRBD2,NA,TRBJ2-3,TGCGCCAGCAGCCAAGTTAGCGGGGGGGGAGATACGCAGTATTTT,CASSQVSGGGDTQYF